This T cell receptor (beta chain) was identified during a study of T cell repertoires in cytomegalovirus infection. A word on this clonotype: What it recognizes is unknown. One junction end does not reproduce the germline sequence, and a read error may be involved.

Germline V lookup: CDR1 SGHTA, CDR2 FQGTGA. The CDR3 spans 15 residues. TCRdb fed the reads into MiXCR, producing one record per CDR3 protein. The table records about 890,000 distinct CDR3 sequences, less than 35% of them present only once. The chain links TRBV7-3 to TRBJ1-2; D perhaps matches TRBD1 (5 bases). The source is a human donor in good health (CMV status not recorded). Some clones in this sample may be carry-over from other donors' samples. This specimen was cultured CD8+ T cells from PBMCs, taken from culture after CMV antigen stimulation. DNA for the CDR3: TGTGCCAGCAGTTCAAGGGACCTTCCGCGCTATAGCTACACCTTC. Translated: CASSSRDLPRYSYTF.